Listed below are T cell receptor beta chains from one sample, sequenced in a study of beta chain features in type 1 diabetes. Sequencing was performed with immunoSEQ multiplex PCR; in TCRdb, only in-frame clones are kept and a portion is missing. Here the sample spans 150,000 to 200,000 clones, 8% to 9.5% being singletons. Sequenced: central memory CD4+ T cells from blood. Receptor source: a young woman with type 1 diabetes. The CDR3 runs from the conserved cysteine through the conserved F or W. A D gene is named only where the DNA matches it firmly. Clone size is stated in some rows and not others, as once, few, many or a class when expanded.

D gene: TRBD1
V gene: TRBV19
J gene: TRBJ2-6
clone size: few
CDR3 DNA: TGTGCCAGCCACAGGGGGCAAGGATCTGGGGCCAACGTCCTGACTTTC
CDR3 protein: CASHRGQGSGANVLTF

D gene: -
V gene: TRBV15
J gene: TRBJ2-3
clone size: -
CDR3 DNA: TGTGCCACCAGCAGAGATCTGGCAGGGACAGATACGCAGTATTTT
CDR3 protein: CATSRDLAGTDTQYF

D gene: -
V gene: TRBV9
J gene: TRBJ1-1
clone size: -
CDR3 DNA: TGTGCCAGCAGTCCACAGGGGAACACTGAAGCTTTCTTT
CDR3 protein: CASSPQGNTEAFF

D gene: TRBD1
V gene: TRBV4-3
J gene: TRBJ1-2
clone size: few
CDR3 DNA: TGCGCCAGCAGCCAAGATTATTCAGGGGGCCGGAGTGGCTACACCTTC
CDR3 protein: CASSQDYSGGRSGYTF

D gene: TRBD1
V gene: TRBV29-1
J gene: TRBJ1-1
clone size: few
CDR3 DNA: TGCAGCGTTTGGGGGGACAGGGAAGCTTTCTTT
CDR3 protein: CSVWGDREAFF

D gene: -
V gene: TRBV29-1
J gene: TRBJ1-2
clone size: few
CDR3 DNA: TGCAGCGCTTTGACAGGTCATGGCTACACCTTC
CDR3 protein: CSALTGHGYTF

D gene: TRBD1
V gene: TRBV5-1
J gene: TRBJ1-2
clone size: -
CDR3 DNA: TGCGCCAGCAGCTTGCCGACAGGGAATGGCTACACCTTC
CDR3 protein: CASSLPTGNGYTF

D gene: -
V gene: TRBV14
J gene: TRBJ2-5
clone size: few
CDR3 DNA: TGTGCCAGCAGCCGCATGACCGGACAATTCCAAGAGACCCAGTACTTC
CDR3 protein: CASSRMTGQFQETQYF

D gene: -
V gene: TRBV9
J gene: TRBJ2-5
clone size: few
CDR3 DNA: TGTGCCAGCAGCGTAGGGGGGGATCAAGAGACCCAGTACTTC
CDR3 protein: CASSVGGDQETQYF

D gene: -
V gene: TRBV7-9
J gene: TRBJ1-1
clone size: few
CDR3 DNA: TGTGCCAGCACCTGGGGGGAGGGGACTGAAGCTTTCTTT
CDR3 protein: CASTWGEGTEAFF

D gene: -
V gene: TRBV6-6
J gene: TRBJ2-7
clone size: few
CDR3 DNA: TGTGCCAGCAGTTACTCGATGGGAGAGGGGCAGTACTTC
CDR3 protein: CASSYSMGEGQYF

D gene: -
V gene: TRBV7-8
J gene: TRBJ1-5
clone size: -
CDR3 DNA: TGTGCCAGCAGCCTCCATCTAGGGGGACAGCCCCAGCATTTT
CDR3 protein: CASSLHLGGQPQHF

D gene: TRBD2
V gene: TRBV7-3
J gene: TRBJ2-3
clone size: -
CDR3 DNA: TGTGCCAGCAGCCCCAAGCCGCGGGGGGGGGCGGTGGATACGCAGTATTTT
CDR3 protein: CASSPKPRGGAVDTQYF

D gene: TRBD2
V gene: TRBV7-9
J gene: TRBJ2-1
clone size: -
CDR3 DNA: TGTGCCAGCAGCTTAGGTCCGCTAGCGGCTTCCTACAATGAGCAGTTCTTC
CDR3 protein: CASSLGPLAASYNEQFF

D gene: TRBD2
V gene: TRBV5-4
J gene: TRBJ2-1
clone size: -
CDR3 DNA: TGTGCCAGCAGCTTGACCGCGGGGGGGTTCAATGAGCAGTTCTTC
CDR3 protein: CASSLTAGGFNEQFF

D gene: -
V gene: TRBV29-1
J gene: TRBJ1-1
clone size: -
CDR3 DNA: TGCAGCGTAGACAGGACCACTGAAGCTTTCTTT
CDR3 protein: CSVDRTTEAFF

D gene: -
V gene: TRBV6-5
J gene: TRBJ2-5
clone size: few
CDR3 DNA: TGTGCCAGCAGCCAAGGGGCAGAGACCCAGTACTTC
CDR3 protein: CASSQGAETQYF

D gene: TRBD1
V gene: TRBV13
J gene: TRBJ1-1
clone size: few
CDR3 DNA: TGTGCCAGCAGCTCTCGGAGAGGGGGCTTTCGCACTGAAGCTTTCTTT
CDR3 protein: CASSSRRGGFRTEAFF

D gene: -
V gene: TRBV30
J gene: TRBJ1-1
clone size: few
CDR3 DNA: TGTGCACATACAGGGTTCCGGCACACTGAAGCTTTCTTT
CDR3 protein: CAHTGFRHTEAFF

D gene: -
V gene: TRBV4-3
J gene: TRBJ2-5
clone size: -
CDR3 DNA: TGCGCCAGCAGCCAAGCCTCGTACCAAGAGACCCAGTACTTC
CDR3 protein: CASSQASYQETQYF